Sequencing of this TCR beta chain was carried out in a study of human T cells and chemical hapten exposure. The CDR3 totals 14 residues. Trimming left V 1 base short and J 10 bases short, with 14 bases between. Germline CDR1 reads LGHNA; CDR2 reads YSLEER. Library preparation tagged each individual cDNA molecule with a unique molecular identifier. One entry per CDR3 protein results from TCRdb running MiXCR on the RACE reads. The table has 100,000 to 150,000 distinct CDR3 sequences, approximately 11% seen once. Time point of the sample: patch test 3, about 24 weeks after DPC sensitization. Specified treatment: therapeutic diphenylcyclopropenone sensitization with weekly scalp DPC.

The V gene is TRBV4-3, the J gene TRBJ2-1; TRBD2 is a possible D gene (6 bases). This sequence originates from a woman between 45 and 60 years old with alopecia areata. Some clones in this sample may be carry-over from other donors' samples. Sequences were derived from whole blood, sampled in connection with sensitization to the hapten diphenylcyclopropenone (DPC). CDR3 in DNA: TGCGCCAGCAGCCAAGGGGGAGGAAGCGCCGAGCAGTTCTTC. It encodes CASSQGGGSAEQFF.